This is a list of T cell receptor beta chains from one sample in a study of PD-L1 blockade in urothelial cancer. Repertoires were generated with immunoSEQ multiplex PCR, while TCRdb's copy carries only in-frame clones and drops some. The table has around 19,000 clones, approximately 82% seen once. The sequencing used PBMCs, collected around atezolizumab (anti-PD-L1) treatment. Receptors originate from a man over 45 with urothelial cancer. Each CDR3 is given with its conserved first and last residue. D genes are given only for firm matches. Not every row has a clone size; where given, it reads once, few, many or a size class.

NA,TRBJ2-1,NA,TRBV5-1,TGCGCCAGCAGCTCTCCAGGGACTCCCGACTCTGAGCAGTTCTTC,CASSSPGTPDSEQFF
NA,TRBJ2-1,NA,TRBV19,TGTGCCAGTAGTACACAGGACCTGTCGGGTGAGCAGTTCTTC,CASSTQDLSGEQFF
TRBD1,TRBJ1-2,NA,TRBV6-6,TGTGCCAGCAGAGGGGACAGGGATAACTATGGCTACACCTTC,CASRGDRDNYGYTF
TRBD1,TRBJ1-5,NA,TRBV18,TGTGCCAGCTCACCACCGAATCGCAGGGGGTACCAGCCCCAGCATTTT,CASSPPNRRGYQPQHF
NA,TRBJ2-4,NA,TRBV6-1,TGTGCCAGCAGTGCACGCCAGCCAGGCGGGCTAGGAGCCATTCAGTACTTC,CASSARQPGGLGAIQYF
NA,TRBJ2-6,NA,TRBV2,TGTGCCAGCAGTCGAGGGCGAACTGGGGCCAACGTCCTGACTTTC,CASSRGRTGANVLTF
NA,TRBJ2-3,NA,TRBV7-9,TGTGCCAGCCGGACACCTAGCACAGATACGCAGTATTTT,CASRTPSTDTQYF
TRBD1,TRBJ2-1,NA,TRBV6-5,TGTGCCAGCACCCTGGACAGGGCGTCCTACAATGAGCAGTTCTTC,CASTLDRASYNEQFF
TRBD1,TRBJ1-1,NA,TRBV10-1,TGCGCCAGCAGGGGACAGGGGGCCGCTGAAGCTTTCTTT,CASRGQGAAEAFF
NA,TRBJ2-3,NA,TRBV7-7,TGTGCTAGCAGCTTAGGGGGGGACTTAAGCACAGATACGCAGTATTTT,CASSLGGDLSTDTQYF
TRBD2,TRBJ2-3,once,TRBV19,TGTGCCAGTAGTACCTGGACTAGCGGAAACACAGATACGCAGTATTTT,CASSTWTSGNTDTQYF
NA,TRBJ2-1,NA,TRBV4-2,TGTGCCAGCAGCCCCAGGTCGGGGGAGACTTACAATGAGCAGTTCTTC,CASSPRSGETYNEQFF
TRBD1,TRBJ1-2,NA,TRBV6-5,TGTGCCAGCACCATGGGACAGGGTTTGAACTATGGCTACACCTTC,CASTMGQGLNYGYTF
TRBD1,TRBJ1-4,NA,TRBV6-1,TGTGCCAGCAGTGTACAGGGGGGGAGTGGTGAAAAACTGTTTTTT,CASSVQGGSGEKLFF
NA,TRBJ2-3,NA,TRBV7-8,TGTGCCAGCAGCTCCCGCTCAGGGGCGATTAGCACAGATACGCAGTATTTT,CASSSRSGAISTDTQYF
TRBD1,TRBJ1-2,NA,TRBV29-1,TGCAGCGAGACGACAGGGGGGTATGGCTACACCTTC,CSETTGGYGYTF
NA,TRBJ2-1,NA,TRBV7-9,TGTGCCAGCAGCCGGGACTCCCCCCATGAGCAGTTCTTC,CASSRDSPHEQFF
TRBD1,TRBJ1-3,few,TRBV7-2,TGTGCCAGCAGCCCCCAGACAGGGGGGTTCGCTGGAAACACCATATATTTT,CASSPQTGGFAGNTIYF
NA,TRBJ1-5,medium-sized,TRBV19,TGTGCCAGTAGTAGCCTCGGGGAGGGTCAGCCCCAGCATTTT,CASSSLGEGQPQHF
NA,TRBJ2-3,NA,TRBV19,TGTGCCAGTAGTATACCAGGGTCTCATGGCACAGATACGCAGTATTTT,CASSIPGSHGTDTQYF
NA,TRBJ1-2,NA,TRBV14,TGTGCCAGCAGCGATGACAGACGCTATGGCTACACCTTC,CASSDDRRYGYTF
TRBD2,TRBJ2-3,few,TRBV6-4,TGTGCCAGCAGTAGCGGGGGCCACACAGATACGCAGTATTTT,CASSSGGHTDTQYF
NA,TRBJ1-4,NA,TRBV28,TGTGCCAGCAGTTTAAAAGGAGAACTATCTTTT,CASSLKGELSF
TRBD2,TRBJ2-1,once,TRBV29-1,TGCAGCGTTGCCCTTTTGGGACTAGCGGGGTCCAATGAGCAGTTCTTC,CSVALLGLAGSNEQFF
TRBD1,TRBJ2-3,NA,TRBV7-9,TGTGCCAGCAGCTCCGGGACAGGGTTTCTAGCAGATACGCAGTATTTT,CASSSGTGFLADTQYF
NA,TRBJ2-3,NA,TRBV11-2,TGTGCCAGCAGCCAGGGGGGCGGCACAGATACGCAGTATTTT,CASSQGGGTDTQYF
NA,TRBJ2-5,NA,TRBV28,TGTGCCAGCAGCCCGACAGGCCTGAGGGAGACCCAGTACTTC,CASSPTGLRETQYF
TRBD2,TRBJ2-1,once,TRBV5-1,TGCGCCAGCCGCGGGACTAGCGGGGGGGCCTACAATGAGCAGTTCTTC,CASRGTSGGAYNEQFF
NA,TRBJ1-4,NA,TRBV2,TGTGCCAGCGGACGGGAGATAAATGAAAAACTGTTTTTT,CASGREINEKLFF
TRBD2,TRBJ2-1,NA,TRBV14,TGTGCCAGCAGCCCCGGGACTAGCGGGAGAGAACGTATATTCATAGGCTCCTACAATGAGCAGTTCTTC,CASSPGTSGRERIFIGSYNEQFF
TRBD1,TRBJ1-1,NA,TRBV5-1,TGCGCCAGCAGCTTTGCGGGACAGAAGAACACTGAAGCTTTCTTT,CASSFAGQKNTEAFF